A single T cell receptor (beta chain) is shown here with its context. Its matching antigen is unknown. The record originates from a study of cytomegalovirus exposure and HLA in healthy donors. Germline V gives CDR1 LNHDA, CDR2 SQIVND (reference sequence). The V and J ends lost 2 bases and 2 bases, in that order; junction bases with no gene match: 5. CDR3 size: 17 residues. The study's findings and limits: In the analysis, some V segments, TRBV6-2 and TRBV6-3 included, were excluded as indistinguishable. Cytomegalovirus-associated status was assigned to approximately 160 TCR beta chains. In an earlier analysis, most TCR beta V segments were productive about 87% or about 30% of the time.

Use of 60 Vbeta and 13 Jbeta primers characterized the PCR. Method: immunoSEQ multiplex PCR; TCRdb's copy keeps in-frame clones and lacks some. The data include over 100,000 clones; the top ten clones carry 1.6%. The sequencing input was PBMCs. The chain is built from TRBV19 and TRBJ2-6; 8 bases fit TRBD1. This receptor was taken from a woman aged 40 to 50 in good health and CMV-seropositive. For the CDR3, the DNA is TGTGCCAGTAGTATACGGACAGGGATAACTGGGGCCAACGTCCTGACTTTC. It translates to CASSIRTGITGANVLTF.